Listed below are T cell receptor beta chains from one sample, sequenced in a study of T cell repertoires in cytomegalovirus infection. One entry per CDR3 protein results from TCRdb running MiXCR on the reads. The sample contains roughly 600,000 distinct CDR3 sequences, 20% to 25% of which appear only once. Sequenced sample: CD8+ T cells from PBMCs. These receptors were taken from a human donor in good health (CMV status not recorded). Some clones in this sample may be carry-over from other donors' samples. The CDR3 runs from the conserved cysteine through the conserved F or W. The order of the fields is clone size, D gene, V gene, J gene, CDR3 protein, CDR3 DNA. The D gene is left open where the match is weak. Clone size is shown for a subset of rows, as once, few, many or a class of expanded clone.

>-|-|TRBV4-1|TRBJ2-3
CASSPRGGISTDTQYF
TGCGCCAGCAGCCCGCGGGGCGGTATAAGCACAGATACGCAGTATTTT
>-|-|TRBV25-1|TRBJ1-4
CASSGPGGGGEKLFF
TGTGCCAGCAGTGGCCCTGGTGGCGGGGGTGAAAAACTGTTTTTT
>-|TRBD1|TRBV7-9|TRBJ1-2
CASSHPRTGGDYGYTF
TGTGCCAGCAGCCACCCCCGGACAGGGGGCGACTATGGCTACACCTTC
>-|-|TRBV6-2/TRBV6-3|TRBJ2-7
CASNYPSGTSYEQYF
TGTGCCAGCAACTACCCCTCGGGGACTTCCTACGAGCAGTACTTC
>-|-|TRBV19|TRBJ1-5
CASSPYPWYSNQPQHF
TGTGCCAGTAGTCCTTATCCTTGGTATAGCAATCAGCCCCAGCATTTT
>few|-|TRBV11-2|TRBJ2-5
CASSVNRVETQYF
TGTGCCAGCAGCGTTAACAGGGTGGAGACCCAGTACTTC
>many|TRBD1|TRBV7-9|TRBJ1-2
CASSTARQGRNYGYTF
TGTGCCAGCAGCACTGCACGACAGGGGCGCAACTATGGCTACACCTTC
>many|-|TRBV7-2|TRBJ2-5
CASSPITLVGETQYF
TGTGCCAGCAGCCCGATAACCTTGGTCGGGGAGACCCAGTACTTC
>-|-|TRBV6-2/TRBV6-3|TRBJ2-1
CASSYRVGGEDPSSYNEQFF
TGTGCCAGCAGTTACCGTGTGGGAGGAGAGGACCCTAGCTCCTACAATGAGCAGTTCTTC
>-|-|TRBV7-2|TRBJ2-1
CASSFPPDRRDNEQFF
TGTGCCAGCAGCTTTCCGCCGGACAGGAGGGACAATGAGCAGTTCTTC
>many|-|TRBV7-2|TRBJ1-5
CASSSGRNQPQHF
TGTGCCAGCAGCTCCGGCCGTAATCAGCCCCAGCATTTT